What follows are 23 T cell receptor beta chains derived from one specimen sequenced in a study of technical replicates of blood from a few donors. Sequencing was performed with immunoSEQ multiplex PCR; in TCRdb, only in-frame clones are kept and a portion is missing. The sample lists 70,000 to 85,000 clones, just over 90% occurring once. The sequencing sample was made of T cells isolated from PBMCs. The receptors stem from a human donor in good health.

This clone has a single count. J is TRBJ1-4 and V is TRBV2; possible D gene TRBD1, 6 bases. Germline assignment: CDR1 SNHLY and CDR2 FYNNEI. CDR3 length equals 14 residues. Trimming took off 5 bases at V and 5 bases at J, with 12 bases between the two ends. For the CDR3, the DNA is TGTGCCAGCAGTTACAGGGCCCCCAATGAAAAACTGTTTTTT. Its translation is CASSYRAPNEKLFF.

V gene TRBV28 combines with J gene TRBJ2-1, with unresolved D. This CDR3 region has 15 residues. Per germline, CDR1 MDHEN and CDR2 SYDVKM. V was clipped by 5 bases and J by 0 bases, with 11 bases between them. This CDR3 reads CASSLPGHSYNEQFF. The DNA for the CDR3 is TGTGCCAGCAGTCTCCCGGGTCACTCCTACAATGAGCAGTTCTTC.

The chain uses TRBV19 and TRBJ1-2; a weak D match, TRBD1 (5 bases). This CDR3 comprises 14 residues. Germline CDR1 is LNHDA and CDR2 is SQIVND (reference sequence). The V gene lost 1 base and the J gene lost 6 bases, with 12 bases spanning the gap. CDR3 in amino acids: CASSIGQPRDGYTF. CDR3 DNA sequence: TGTGCCAGTAGTATAGGACAGCCTAGAGATGGCTACACCTTC. Variable domain in full (rest from reference TRBV19 and TRBJ1-2): DGGITQSPKYLFRKEGQNVTLSCEQNLNHDAMYWYRQDPGQGLRLIYYSQIVNDFQKGDIAEGYSVSREKKESFPLTVTSAQKNPTAFYLCASSIGQPRDGYTFGSGTRLTVV.

The gene calls are TRBV5-6 and TRBJ2-5; 7 bases match TRBD1. The V gene end was trimmed by 1 base and the J gene end by 0 bases; junction bases not matched to a gene: 9. Germline CDR1 and CDR2: SGHDT and YYEEEE. This CDR3 spans 17 amino acids. DNA for the CDR3: TGTGCCAGCAGCTTGACTGCCGGGACAGCGTACCAAGAGACCCAGTACTTC. This encodes CASSLTAGTAYQETQYF.

V and J are TRBV6-6 and TRBJ1-1, with unresolved D. This CDR3 has 15 amino acids. Germline CDR1 is MNHNY and CDR2 is SVGAGI (reference sequence). V lost 0 bases, J lost 0 bases, and 8 bases lay in between. The CDR3 nucleotides are TGTGCCAGCAGTTACTCTTTTTCAATGAACACTGAAGCTTTCTTT. Its protein is CASSYSFSMNTEAFF.

The chain links TRBV19 to TRBJ1-5; D uncertain. Germline values: CDR1 LNHDA, CDR2 SQIVND (reference sequence). CDR3 length equals 16 residues. The V end was cut by 3 bases, the J end by 0 bases, with 12 bases between. CDR3 amino acids: CASSILAQYSNQPQHF. CDR3 bases: TGTGCCAGTAGTATCTTAGCGCAATATAGCAATCAGCCCCAGCATTTT.

DNA of the CDR3: TGTGCCAGCAGAACAGGGCTTGGAAACACCATATATTTT. As protein: CASRTGLGNTIYF. The chain combines TRBV28 with TRBJ1-3, with D maybe TRBD1 (6 bases). The V gene lost 6 bases and the J gene lost 3 bases, with 9 bases spanning the gap. Germline CDR1 is MDHEN and CDR2 is SYDVKM. This CDR3 has 13 amino acids.

The rearrangement uses TRBV6-5 and TRBJ1-2, with D perhaps matching TRBD1 (6 bases). Germline loops: CDR1 MNHEY, CDR2 SVGAGI. The CDR3 totals 13 residues. DNA of the CDR3: TGTGCTTCCAGAGGGGGGGCCAACTATGGCTACACCTTC. Residues: CASRGGANYGYTF.

The chain combines TRBV15 with TRBJ1-5; D not certain. Germline V gene sequence: CDR1 LNHNV, CDR2 YYDKDF (reference sequence). Trimming pared 1 base from V and 7 bases from J, leaving 11 bases between. The CDR3 consists of 14 residues. The CDR3: CATSRVQRGQPQHF. CDR3 nucleotide sequence: TGTGCCACCAGCAGAGTCCAGCGAGGACAGCCCCAGCATTTT.

The rearrangement links TRBV9 to TRBJ2-2; 7 bases agree with TRBD1. The junction had 1 base not matched to a gene; V was cut back by 7 bases and J by 1 base. Germline-derived CDR1 and CDR2 are SGDLS and YYNGEE. The CDR3 runs 13 residues. CDR3 protein: CASAGGNTGELFF. CDR3 nucleotides: TGTGCCAGCGCAGGGGGGAACACCGGGGAGCTGTTTTTT.

V is TRBV28 and J is TRBJ1-5; a possible D gene is TRBD1 (6 bases). V was pared by 7 bases and J by 4 bases, with 14 bases between. The CDR3 covers 14 residues. Germline loops: CDR1 MDHEN, CDR2 SYDVKM. DNA for the CDR3: TGTGCCAGCAATACCCCCCAGGGGAATCAGCCCCAGCATTTT. It specifies CASNTPQGNQPQHF.

This clone was seen just once. The genes are TRBV18 and TRBJ2-7; 9 bases align to TRBD1. This CDR3 is built from 12 residues. V trimming: 8 bases; J trimming: 3 bases; junction bases outside the gene matches: 2. Germline loops: CDR1 KGHSH, CDR2 LQKENI. Here the CDR3 DNA reads TGTGCCAGCCAGGGACAGGGCTACGAGCAGTACTTC. Translation: CASQGQGYEQYF. The variable domain in full, completed from reference TRBV18 and TRBJ2-7, reads NAGVMQNPRHLVRRRGQEARLRCSPMKGHSHVYWYRQLPEEGLKFMVYLQKENIIDESGMPKERFSAEFPKEGPSILRIQQVVRGDSAAYFCASQGQGYEQYFGPGTRLTVT.

This sequence joins TRBV6-1 and TRBJ2-1; TRBD1 might be the D (6 bases). The CDR3 has 15 residues. Trimming pared 2 bases from V and 6 bases from J, leaving 14 bases between. Germline V gene data show CDR1 as MNHNS and CDR2 as SASEGT. CDR3 DNA: TGTGCCAGCAGTGAAACGGGACACCTTCGCAATGAGCAGTTCTTC. Encoded protein: CASSETGHLRNEQFF.

V usage is TRBV7-6 and J usage is TRBJ1-1, with TRBD1 matching over 12 bases. CDR1 SGHVS and CDR2 FNYEAQ come from the germline V gene. This CDR3 contains 18 residues. V was clipped by 0 bases and J by 3 bases; unmatched bases: 8. CDR3 protein: CASSLAPGQGAGYTEAFF. CDR3 DNA: TGTGCCAGCAGCTTAGCTCCGGGACAGGGGGCGGGTTACACTGAAGCTTTCTTT.

The chain recombines TRBV2 with TRBJ2-1, with D unresolved. The V gene's germline CDR1 is SNHLY and CDR2 FYNNEI. This CDR3 is 13 amino acids long. The V end lost 6 bases, the J end lost 4 bases, and 10 bases lay between the germline ends. Here the CDR3 reads CASRREKYNEQFF. The DNA for the CDR3 is TGTGCCAGCAGGCGAGAGAAATACAATGAGCAGTTCTTC.

The chain recombines TRBV25-1 with TRBJ2-2; TRBD1 aligns across 7 bases. V was clipped by 8 bases and J by 0 bases; unmatched bases: 12. The CDR3 has 17 residues. Germline V gene lookup returns CDR1 MGHDK and CDR2 SYGVNS. The CDR3 is CASGGQPEWANTGELFF. The CDR3 nucleotides are TGTGCCAGCGGGGGACAGCCAGAGTGGGCGAACACCGGGGAGCTGTTTTTT.

The chain uses TRBV2 and TRBJ2-7; 14 bases agree with TRBD2. The germline V gene has CDR1 SNHLY and CDR2 FYNNEI. The V segment lost 3 bases and the J segment 3 bases; nucleotides outside the gene matches: 7. This CDR3 has 17 amino acids. The CDR3 spells CASSDPSGTSGSYEQYF. The CDR3 region has the DNA TGTGCCAGCAGTGATCCCTCCGGGACTAGCGGGAGCTACGAGCAGTACTTC.

V is TRBV2 and J is TRBJ2-7; the match to TRBD1 covers 8 bases. The trim removed 11 bases at V and 1 base at J, leaving 4 bases unmatched. Germline CDR1 reads SNHLY; CDR2 reads FYNNEI. The CDR3 totals 12 residues. The CDR3 sequence: CAGRTGSYEQYF. The DNA for the CDR3 is TGTGCCGGGAGGACAGGGTCCTACGAGCAGTACTTC.

The V gene is TRBV20-1, the J gene TRBJ2-5; the D is unclear. Trimming took off 0 bases at V and 7 bases at J, with 6 bases between the two ends. Per germline, CDR1 DFQATT and CDR2 SNEGSKA (reference sequence). This CDR3 contains 11 residues. This CDR3 reads CSARDVGTQYF. The CDR3 region has the DNA TGCAGTGCTAGAGATGTCGGGACCCAGTACTTC.

The rearrangement joins TRBV29-1 to TRBJ2-5, with D perhaps matching TRBD2 (5 bases). The V end was cut by 1 base, the J end by 6 bases, with 9 bases between. Per the germline V gene, CDR1 is SQVTM and CDR2 is ANQGSEA. This CDR3 has 12 residues. The CDR3 DNA follows: TGCAGCGTTGAAGGGGGAGAACAGACCCAGTACTTC. Protein sequence: CSVEGGEQTQYF.

This rearrangement joins TRBV7-2 to TRBJ2-5; 7 bases match TRBD1. Per the germline V gene, CDR1 is SGHTA and CDR2 is FQGNSA. The CDR3 runs to 13 residues. The V and J ends lost 8 bases and 3 bases, in that order; junction bases with no gene match: 6. The CDR3 is CASAEGTEETQYF. CDR3 nucleotide sequence: TGTGCCAGCGCAGAAGGGACAGAAGAGACCCAGTACTTC. Full variable domain (remainder filled in from reference TRBV7-2 and TRBJ2-5): GAGVSQSPSNKVTEKGKDVELRCDPISGHTALYWYRQSLGQGLEFLIYFQGNSAPDKSGLPSDRFSAERTGGSVSTLTIQRTQQEDSAVYLCASAEGTEETQYFGPGTRLLVL.

The chain uses TRBV6-6 and TRBJ2-7; D may be TRBD2 (6 bases). Trimming stripped 2 bases from V and 4 bases from J, with 15 bases between. CDR1 and CDR2 from the germline V gene are MNHNY and SVGAGI (reference sequence). CDR3 length: 15 amino acids. The CDR3: CASSYPGLSRYEQYF. The CDR3, as DNA: TGTGCCAGCAGTTACCCGGGACTTTCAAGGTACGAGCAGTACTTC.

A single count supports this clone. This rearrangement joins TRBV30 to TRBJ2-7, with TRBD1 identical over 10 bases. The CDR3 runs 16 residues. Germline values: CDR1 GTSNPN, CDR2 SVGIG (reference sequence). V dropped 2 bases and J dropped 4; count of bases not matched to a gene: 11. The CDR3 spells CAWSRTGTGERYEQYF. CDR3 bases: TGTGCCTGGAGTAGAACCGGGACAGGGGAAAGGTACGAGCAGTACTTC. Full variable domain (missing parts from reference TRBV30 and TRBJ2-7): SQTIHQWPATLVQPVGSPLSLECTVEGTSNPNLYWYRQAAGRGLQLLFYSVGIGQISSEVPQNLSASRPQDRQFILSSKKLLLSDSGFYLCAWSRTGTGERYEQYFGPGTRLTVT.